This TCR beta chain was captured by sequencing in a study of cytomegalovirus exposure and HLA in healthy donors. Whole-study findings and limits: Some V segments (TRBV6-2 and TRBV6-3 among them) were excluded as indistinguishable. Later on, an analysis showed TCR association rates differing by HLA locus, with DRB1 the most and HLA-C the fewest. Researchers reported that a few CMV-associated chains were confirmed in vitro as CMV antigen-specific.

Primers included in the PCR were 60 Vbeta and 13 Jbeta primers. Method: immunoSEQ multiplex PCR; TCRdb's copy keeps in-frame clones and lacks some. Seen here are some 120,000 clones, approximately 80% observed once, and the top ten hold approximately 3%. Of note for this clone: Antigen unknown.

Germline assignment: CDR1 LGHNT and CDR2 FRNRAP. Germline trimming cut 5 bases from V and 7 bases from J; bases unmatched to any gene: 8. The CDR3 runs 14 residues. The sample comprised PBMCs. The chain is built from TRBV12-5 and TRBJ2-1; 7 bases align to TRBD2. This TCR came from a woman between 18 and 29 years old in good health and CMV-seropositive. CDR3 sequence: CASGPAGAQNEQFF. DNA of the CDR3: TGTGCTAGTGGTCCTGCGGGAGCCCAAAATGAGCAGTTCTTC. The variable domain in full, completed from reference TRBV12-5 and TRBJ2-1, reads DARVTQTPRHKVTEMGQEVTMRCQPILGHNTVFWYRQTMMQGLELLAYFRNRAPLDDSGMPKDRFSAEMPDATLATLKIQPSEPRDSAVYFCASGPAGAQNEQFFGPGTRLTVL.